This T cell receptor beta chain was sequenced during a study of metastatic and nonmetastatic thyroid tumors (dated by TCRdb to 2018 to 2020). As for the study more broadly: For patients with malignant and with benign thyroid disease, the researchers compared repertoires between peripheral blood samples and tumor or nodule tissue samples. Overall results and qualifications from the work: In both blood and tumor samples, malignant tumors were reported to have significantly higher TCR beta diversity than benign nodules.

For CDR1 and CDR2, the germline V gene lists MDHEN and SYDVKM. Trimming removed 3 bases from V and 5 bases from J; the gene matches leave 4 bases unexplained. The CDR3 starts with the cysteine, ends with the phenylalanine, and has 14 residues. The entry retains the CDR3 DNA only, 42 bases that are in frame from base 1. The library was made by PCR. Sequencing took place on an Illumina HiSeq 4000. High-throughput sequencing was used to profile the TCR beta-chain CDR3 region of each patient. As for the original processing: Drawing on CDR3 differences between clinicopathological groups, the researchers built a classifier meant to tell apart patients with distant-metastatic papillary thyroid cancer. Repertoire diversity was assessed with the Shannon index, and tumor-blood repertoire similarity with the Morisita-Horn index. TCRdb trimmed public reads at Q25 via fastp, called clones via MiXCR and kept in-frame beta chains. None of the V and J calls come from the authors' own analysis; TCRdb made them. Counted in this sample were 15,000 to 20,000 clones; 20% to 25% of them appeared once. The ten largest clones represent approximately 7% of the sample.

No patient had received any treatment before thyroid surgery. The study retrospectively analysed patient clinical samples collected from the early 2010s to the late 2010s using T-cell receptor beta sequencing. This clone counts as medium-sized (0.01 to 0.1%). What this receptor recognizes is not known. No base quality values were provided; no much bigger clone lies one nucleotide off. The receptor comes from a female donor with papillary thyroid cancer or a benign thyroid nodule (not recorded which). Some clones in this sample may be carry-over from other donors' samples. Sequencing input: adjacent normal tissue. The sequence links TRBV28 to TRBJ1-2; 9 of the junction bases match TRBD1. The DNA sequence is given as TGTGCCAGCAGTTTGGCGGGACAGGGATATGGCTACACCTTC. Its product reads: CASSLAGQGYGYTF.